The sequence of this T cell receptor (beta chain) was determined in a study of blood T cell repertoires in COVID-19. At the level of the study: Material from acute and convalescent COVID-19 was sourced from the United States, Italy and Spain. T cells, B-cell-depleted T cells, or PBMCs supplied cDNA or gDNA.

In the study's own analysis: Researchers report that nucleated cell counts were estimated from reference gene primer amplification. Some clones are missing from TCRdb's copy, which holds only in-frame ones; the method was immunoSEQ multiplex PCR. Clonal size and the V and J genes are those of that table, whereas D and trimming came from the DNA. This sample yields around 130,000 clones, of which over 75% are seen a single time; about 2% belongs to the top ten. The CDR3 extends over 16 amino acids. Germline assignment: CDR1 MNHEY and CDR2 SVGEGT. Trimming shortened V by 2 bases and J by 4 bases, and 18 bases separated the two germline ends.

This TCR was recovered from a man aged 65 to 79 with active COVID-19. The chain carries TRBV6-2 or TRBV6-3 and TRBJ2-7, with D maybe TRBD2 (7 bases). Material for sequencing was peripheral blood. As DNA, the CDR3 is TGTGCCAGCAGTTACGGGGGGGCTGCGCTGTATTACGAGCAGTACTTC. This codes for CASSYGGAALYYEQYF.